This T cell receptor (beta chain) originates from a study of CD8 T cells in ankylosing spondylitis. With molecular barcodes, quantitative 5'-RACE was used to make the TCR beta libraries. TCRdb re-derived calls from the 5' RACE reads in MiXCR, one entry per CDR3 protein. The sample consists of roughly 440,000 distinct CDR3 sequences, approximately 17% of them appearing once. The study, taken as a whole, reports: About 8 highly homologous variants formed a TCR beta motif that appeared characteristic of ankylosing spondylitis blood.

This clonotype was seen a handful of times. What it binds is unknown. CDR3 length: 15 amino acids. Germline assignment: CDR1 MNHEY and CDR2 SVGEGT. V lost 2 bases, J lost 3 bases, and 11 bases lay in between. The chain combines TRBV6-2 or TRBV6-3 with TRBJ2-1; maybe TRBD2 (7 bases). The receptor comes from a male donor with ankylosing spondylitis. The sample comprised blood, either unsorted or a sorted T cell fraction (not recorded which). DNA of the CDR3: TGTGCCAGCAGTTACAGGGGGGGGGACTACAATGAGCAGTTCTTC. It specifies CASSYRGGDYNEQFF.